This TCR beta chain was captured in a study of T cells in Graves' hyperthyroidism and ophthalmopathy. The length of the CDR3 is 18 residues. Trimming removed 2 bases from V and 0 bases from J, with 14 bases in between. Germline CDR1 is MNHEY and CDR2 is SVGAGI. There were TCR beta CDR3 regions amplified from RNA transcripts. When the TCR CDR3 underwent first-round RT-PCR, the HTBI primer set was used. One entry per CDR3 protein results from TCRdb running MiXCR on the multiplex PCR reads. The repertoire includes some 550,000 distinct CDR3 sequences, around 21% of them detected once, and approximately 26% sits in the top ten.

This clonotype was sampled from a man between 18 and 35 years old with Graves' hyperthyroidism. The source material was blood. The chain uses TRBV6-5 and TRBJ1-6; no definite D call. The DNA for the CDR3 is TGTGCCAGCAGTTACCCGCAGGCCGCTCACTCCTATAATTCACCCCTCCACTTT. It specifies CASSYPQAAHSYNSPLHF.